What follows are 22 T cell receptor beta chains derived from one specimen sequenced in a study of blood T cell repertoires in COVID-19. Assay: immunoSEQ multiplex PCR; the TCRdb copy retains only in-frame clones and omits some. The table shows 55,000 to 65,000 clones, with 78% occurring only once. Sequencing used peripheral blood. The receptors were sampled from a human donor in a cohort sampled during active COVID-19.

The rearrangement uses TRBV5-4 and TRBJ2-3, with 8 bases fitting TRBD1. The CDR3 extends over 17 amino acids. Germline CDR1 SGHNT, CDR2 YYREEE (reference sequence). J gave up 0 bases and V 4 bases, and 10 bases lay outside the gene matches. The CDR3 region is CASSRIPGQASTDTQYF. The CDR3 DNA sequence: TGTGCCAGCAGCCGAATCCCGGGACAGGCTAGCACAGATACGCAGTATTTT.

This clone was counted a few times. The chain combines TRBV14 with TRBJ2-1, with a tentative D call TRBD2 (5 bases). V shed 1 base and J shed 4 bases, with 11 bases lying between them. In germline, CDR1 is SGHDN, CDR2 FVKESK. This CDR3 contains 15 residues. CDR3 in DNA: TGTGCCAGCAGCCAAGGGGGAGCCAAGTACAATGAGCAGTTCTTC. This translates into CASSQGGAKYNEQFF.

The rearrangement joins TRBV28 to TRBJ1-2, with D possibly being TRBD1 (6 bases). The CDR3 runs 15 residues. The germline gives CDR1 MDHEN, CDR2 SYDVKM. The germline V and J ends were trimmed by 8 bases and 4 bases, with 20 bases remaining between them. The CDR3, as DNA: TGTGCCAGCGCCCCCCCGAGCAGGGGAGCCTATGGCTACACCTTC. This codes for CASAPPSRGAYGYTF.

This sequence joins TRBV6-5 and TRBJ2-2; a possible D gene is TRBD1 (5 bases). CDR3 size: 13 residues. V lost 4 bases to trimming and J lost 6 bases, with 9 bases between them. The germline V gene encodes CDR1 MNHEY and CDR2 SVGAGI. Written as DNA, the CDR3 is TGTGCCAGCAGTTGGACATTCCCCGGGGAGCTGTTTTTT. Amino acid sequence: CASSWTFPGELFF.

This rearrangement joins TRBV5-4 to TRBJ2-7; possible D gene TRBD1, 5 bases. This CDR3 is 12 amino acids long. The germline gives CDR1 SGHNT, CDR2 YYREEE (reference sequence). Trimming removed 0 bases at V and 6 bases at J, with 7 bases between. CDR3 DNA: TGTGCCAGCAGCTTGGACAGGAGCGAGCAGTACTTC. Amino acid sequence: CASSLDRSEQYF.

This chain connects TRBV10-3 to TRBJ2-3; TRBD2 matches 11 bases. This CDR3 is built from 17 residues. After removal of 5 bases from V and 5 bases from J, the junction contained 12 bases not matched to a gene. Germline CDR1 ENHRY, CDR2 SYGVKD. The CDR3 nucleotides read TGTGCCATCAGTTTACCGGGACTAGCGGAGGGGGGAGATACGCAGTATTTT. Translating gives CAISLPGLAEGGDTQYF.

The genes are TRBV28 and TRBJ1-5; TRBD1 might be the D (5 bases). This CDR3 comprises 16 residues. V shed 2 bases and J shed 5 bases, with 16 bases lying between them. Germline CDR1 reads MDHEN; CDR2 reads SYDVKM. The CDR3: CASSLIAGRGDQPQHF. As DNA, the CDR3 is TGTGCCAGCAGTTTAATAGCAGGGCGAGGAGATCAGCCCCAGCATTTT.

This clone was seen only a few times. CDR3 DNA: TGTGCCACCAGGCTTGGGGGGATAAACCAGCCCCAGCATTTT. Translated, it gives CATRLGGINQPQHF. This rearrangement joins TRBV2 to TRBJ1-5; the D gene is possibly TRBD1 (5 bases). Germline CDR1 and CDR2: SNHLY and FYNNEI. The CDR3 contains 14 residues. V lost 10 bases to trimming and J lost 7 bases, with 20 bases between them. The full variable domain, with the rest looked up from reference TRBV2 and TRBJ1-5, is EPEVTQTPSHQVTQMGQEVILRCVPISNHLYFYWYRQILGQKVEFLVSFYNNEISEKSEIFDDQFSVERPDGSNFTLKIRSTKLEDSAMYFCATRLGGINQPQHFGDGTRLSIL.

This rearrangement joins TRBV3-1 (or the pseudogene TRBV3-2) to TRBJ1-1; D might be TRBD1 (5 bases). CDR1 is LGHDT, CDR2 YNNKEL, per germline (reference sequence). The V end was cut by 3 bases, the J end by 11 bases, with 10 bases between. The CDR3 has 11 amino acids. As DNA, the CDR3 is TGTGCCAGCAGCCAGCAGGGTCGCGCTTTCTTT. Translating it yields CASSQQGRAFF.

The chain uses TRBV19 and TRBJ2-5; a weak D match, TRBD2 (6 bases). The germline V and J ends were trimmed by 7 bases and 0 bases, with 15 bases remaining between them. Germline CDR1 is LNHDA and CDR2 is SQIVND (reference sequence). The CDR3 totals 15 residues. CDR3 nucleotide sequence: TGTGCCAGTACCCGGCGGGGTCAGTACCAAGAGACCCAGTACTTC. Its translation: CASTRRGQYQETQYF.

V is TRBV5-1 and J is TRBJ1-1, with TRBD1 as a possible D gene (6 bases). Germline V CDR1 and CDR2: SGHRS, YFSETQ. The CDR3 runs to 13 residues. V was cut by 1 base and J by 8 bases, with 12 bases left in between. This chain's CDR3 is CASSLTGNPEAFF. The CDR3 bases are TGCGCCAGCAGCTTGACAGGGAACCCCGAAGCTTTCTTT. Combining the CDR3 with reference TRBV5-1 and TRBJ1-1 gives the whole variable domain KAGVTQTPRYLIKTRGQQVTLSCSPISGHRSVSWYQQTPGQGLQFLFEYFSETQRNKGNFPGRFSGRQFSNSRSEMNVSTLELGDSALYLCASSLTGNPEAFFGQGTRLTVV.

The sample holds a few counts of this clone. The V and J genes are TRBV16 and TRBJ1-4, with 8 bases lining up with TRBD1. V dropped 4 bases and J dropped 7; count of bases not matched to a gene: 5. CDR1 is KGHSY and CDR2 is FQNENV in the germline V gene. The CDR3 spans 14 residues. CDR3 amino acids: CASSRDRGSEKLFF. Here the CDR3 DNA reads TGTGCCAGCAGCCGTGACAGGGGCAGTGAAAAACTGTTTTTT.

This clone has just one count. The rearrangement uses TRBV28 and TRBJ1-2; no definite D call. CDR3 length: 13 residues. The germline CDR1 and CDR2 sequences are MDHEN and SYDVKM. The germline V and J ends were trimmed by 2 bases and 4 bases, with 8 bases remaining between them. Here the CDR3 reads CASSLGGFYGYTF. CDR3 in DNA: TGTGCCAGCAGTTTAGGAGGATTCTATGGCTACACCTTC.

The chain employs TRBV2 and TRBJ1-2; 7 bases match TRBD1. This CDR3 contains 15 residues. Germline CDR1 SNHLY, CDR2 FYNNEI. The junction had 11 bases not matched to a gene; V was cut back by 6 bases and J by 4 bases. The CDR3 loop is CASSYPGTATYGYTF. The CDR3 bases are TGTGCCAGCAGCTATCCCGGGACAGCAACCTATGGCTACACCTTC.

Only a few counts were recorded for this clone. The CDR3 loop reads CASSRLADTDTQYF. CDR3 DNA: TGCGCCAGCAGCAGGCTAGCGGACACAGATACGCAGTATTTT. The rearrangement links TRBV5-1 to TRBJ2-3; TRBD2 matches at 7 bases. V lost 4 bases to trimming and J lost 2 bases; unmatched junction nucleotides: 4. CDR3 length: 14 amino acids. The germline CDR1 and CDR2 sequences are SGHRS and YFSETQ.

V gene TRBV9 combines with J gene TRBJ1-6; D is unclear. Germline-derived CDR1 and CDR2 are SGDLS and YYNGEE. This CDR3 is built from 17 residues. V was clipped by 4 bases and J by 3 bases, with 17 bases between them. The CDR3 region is CASSSQVRGNYNSPLHF. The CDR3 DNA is TGTGCCAGCAGCTCCCAAGTGAGAGGGAACTATAATTCACCCCTCCACTTT.

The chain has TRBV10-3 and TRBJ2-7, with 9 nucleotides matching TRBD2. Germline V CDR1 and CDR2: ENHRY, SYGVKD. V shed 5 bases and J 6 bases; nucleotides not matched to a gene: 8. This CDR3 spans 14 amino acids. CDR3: CAISPAQREVEQYF. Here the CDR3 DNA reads TGTGCCATCAGTCCGGCCCAGCGGGAGGTCGAGCAGTACTTC.

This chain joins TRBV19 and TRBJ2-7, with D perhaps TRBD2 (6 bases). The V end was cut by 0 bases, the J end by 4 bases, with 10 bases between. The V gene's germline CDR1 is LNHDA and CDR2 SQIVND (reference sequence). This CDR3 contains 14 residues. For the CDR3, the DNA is TGTGCCAGTAGTATAGATGGGAGGATGTACGAGCAGTACTTC. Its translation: CASSIDGRMYEQYF.

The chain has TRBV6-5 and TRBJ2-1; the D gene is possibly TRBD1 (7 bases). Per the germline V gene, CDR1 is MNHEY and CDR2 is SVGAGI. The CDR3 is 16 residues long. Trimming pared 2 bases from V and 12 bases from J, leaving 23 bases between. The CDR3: CASSYRRTGGLEGQFF. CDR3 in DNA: TGTGCCAGCAGTTACCGAAGGACAGGCGGCCTGGAGGGGCAGTTCTTC.

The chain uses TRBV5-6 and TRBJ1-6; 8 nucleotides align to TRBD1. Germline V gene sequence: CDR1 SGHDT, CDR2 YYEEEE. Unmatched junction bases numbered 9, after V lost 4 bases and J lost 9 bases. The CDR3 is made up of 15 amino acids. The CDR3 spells CASSPTGGIGSPLHF. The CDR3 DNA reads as TGTGCCAGCAGCCCCACAGGGGGAATTGGTTCACCCCTCCACTTT. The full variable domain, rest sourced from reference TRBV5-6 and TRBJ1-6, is DAGVTQSPTHLIKTRGQQVTLRCSPKSGHDTVSWYQQALGQGPQFIFQYYEEEERQRGNFPDRFSGHQFPNYSSELNVNALLLGDSALYLCASSPTGGIGSPLHFGNGTRLTVT.

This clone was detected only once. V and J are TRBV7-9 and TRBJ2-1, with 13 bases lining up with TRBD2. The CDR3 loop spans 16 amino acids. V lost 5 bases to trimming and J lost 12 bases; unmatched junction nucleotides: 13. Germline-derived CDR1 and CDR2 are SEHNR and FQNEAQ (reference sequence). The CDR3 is CASSPGLAGDPRVQFF. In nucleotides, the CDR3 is TGTGCCAGCAGCCCCGGACTAGCGGGGGACCCGAGGGTGCAGTTCTTC.

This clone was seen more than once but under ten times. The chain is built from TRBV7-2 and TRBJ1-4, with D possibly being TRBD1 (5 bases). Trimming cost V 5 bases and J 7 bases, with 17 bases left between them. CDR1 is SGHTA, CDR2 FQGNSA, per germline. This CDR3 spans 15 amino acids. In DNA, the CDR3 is TGTGCCAGCAGCCCATCCAGGGCGAGAGGTGAAAAACTGTTTTTT. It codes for CASSPSRARGEKLFF.